This entry lists 21 T cell receptor beta chains sequenced from one sample in a study of T cell repertoires in aging, cancer and after chemotherapy. A mixed TRB-A/B primer pool amplified rearranged TRB by multiplex touch-down PCR. TCRdb fed the multiplex PCR reads into MiXCR, producing one record per CDR3 protein. The data hold approximately 6,700 distinct CDR3 sequences, with over 20% observed a single time. TCR beta rearrangements were amplified from peripheral blood genomic DNA. The sequencing sample was made of blood. Every receptor here comes from a human donor with a blood cancer.

In its sample, this clonotype was seen a few times. The chain is built from TRBV27 and TRBJ1-3; 10 bases align to TRBD1. CDR1 is MNHEY, CDR2 SMNVEV, per germline (reference sequence). V was pared by 4 bases and J by 8 bases, with 5 bases of the junction left unmatched. CDR3 size: 14 residues. CDR3 sequence reads: CASSWTGGSDTIYF. CDR3 nucleotides: TGTGCCAGCAGTTGGACAGGGGGTTCGGACACCATATATTTT.

This chain links TRBV11-2 with TRBJ1-3; D unresolved. From germline, CDR1 is SGHAT and CDR2 FQNNGV. Trimming cost V 1 base and J 0 bases, with 7 bases left between them. CDR3 length: 15 residues. The DNA for the CDR3 is TGTGCCAGCAGCTTAGTCGGCGGCTCTGGAAACACCATATATTTT. This encodes CASSLVGGSGNTIYF.

The table lists this clonotype with a few counts. The chain links TRBV10-3 to TRBJ1-2, with unresolved D. The CDR3 is 15 residues long. V was shortened by 7 bases and J by 0 bases, with 15 bases between the two germline ends. Germline CDR1 is ENHRY and CDR2 is SYGVKD. The CDR3 sequence is CAITELGPTNYGYTF. Here the CDR3 DNA reads TGTGCCATCACCGAGTTGGGCCCTACTAACTATGGCTACACCTTC.

This clonotype rates as medium-sized. The chain couples TRBV5-5 to TRBJ2-1, with 10 bases that match TRBD1. The CDR3 has 15 residues. CDR1 and CDR2 from the germline V gene are SGHKS and YYEKEE (reference sequence). J gave up 8 bases and V 0 bases, and 5 bases lay outside the gene matches. The CDR3 sequence is CASSLGQGAVHEQFF. CDR3 sequence (DNA): TGTGCCAGCAGCTTGGGACAGGGGGCCGTTCATGAGCAGTTCTTC.

This clonotype was picked up a small number of times. The chain is built from TRBV12-3 or TRBV12-4 and TRBJ2-7, with TRBD1 matching over 8 bases. The CDR3 totals 16 residues. Trimming took 5 bases from V and 2 from J; bases not matched to a gene: 11. CDR3 bases: TGTGCCAGCAGTCTAACGACAGGGGCGAGAACCTACGAGCAGTACTTC. Translation: CASSLTTGARTYEQYF.

This clonotype is classed as medium-sized. The V call is TRBV29-1, the J call TRBJ1-1; 7 bases line up with TRBD1. The germline CDR1 and CDR2 sequences are SQVTM and ANQGSEA. V lost 4 bases to trimming and J lost 0 bases; unmatched junction nucleotides: 5. CDR3 size: 14 residues. The CDR3 reads CSVAAGGLNTEAFF. CDR3 nucleotide sequence: TGCAGCGTTGCTGCAGGGGGACTGAACACTGAAGCTTTCTTT.

Concerning this clonotype: A read error is possible here, since a much larger clone lies one base away. The rearrangement links TRBV12-3 or TRBV12-4 to TRBJ2-1, with 7 bases matching TRBD2. There are 15 residues in the CDR3. In nucleotides, the CDR3 is TGTGTCAGCAGTTTAGCGGGCCTACCTATGAATGAGCAGTTCTTC. It yields the protein CVSSLAGLPMNEQFF.

About this clonotype: With a much larger clone just one base away, this may be a read error. The chain links TRBV5-5 to TRBJ2-3; weak D call: TRBD1 (6 bases). V lost 4 bases and J lost 10, with 22 bases in between. The CDR3 contains 15 residues. Germline-derived CDR1 and CDR2 are SGHKS and YYEKEE (reference sequence). The CDR3 protein is CASSTQGSGLGAQYF. The CDR3, as DNA: TGTGCCAGCAGCACACAGGGATCTGGATTAGGTGCGCAGTATTTT. Using reference TRBV5-5 and TRBJ2-3 for the parts outside the CDR3, the full variable domain is DAGVTQSPTHLIKTRGQQVTLRCSPISGHKSVSWYQQVLGQGPQFIFQYYEKEERGRGNFPDRFSARQFPNYSSELNVNALLLGDSALYLCASSTQGSGLGAQYFGPGTRLTVL.

By sample share, this clonotype is medium-sized. V and J are TRBV15 and TRBJ2-1; 11 bases fit TRBD2. In germline, CDR1 is LNHNV, CDR2 YYDKDF (reference sequence). V shed 0 bases, J shed 5 bases, and the junction held 6 bases outside the gene matches. The CDR3 has 17 residues. CDR3 loop: CATSRDRLAGGDNEQFF. CDR3 sequence (DNA): TGTGCCACCAGCAGAGATCGCCTAGCGGGAGGTGACAATGAGCAGTTCTTC.

This clonotype has just a few counts. The chain employs TRBV5-6 and TRBJ2-1; 9 bases agree with TRBD2. Germline V CDR1 and CDR2: SGHDT, YYEEEE. V gave up 6 bases and J gave up 8 bases; unmatched junction bases: 9. This CDR3 is 14 amino acids long. CDR3 coding DNA: TGTGCCAGCACTCTAGCGGGGTTTTACTATGAGCAGTTCTTC. Protein product: CASTLAGFYYEQFF.

Within the sample, this clonotype is medium-sized. The chain recombines TRBV11-1 with TRBJ2-3; tentatively, D is TRBD1 (6 bases). Germline V gene sequence: CDR1 SGHAT, CDR2 FQDESV (reference sequence). The CDR3 has 15 residues. V lost 3 bases and J 3 bases, leaving 13 bases between the germline ends. CDR3 protein: CASSFMTGVTDTQYF. CDR3 sequence (DNA): TGTGCCAGCAGCTTCATGACAGGTGTGACAGATACGCAGTATTTT.

This clonotype rates as medium-sized. The chain employs TRBV19 and TRBJ1-6, with 8 bases aligning to TRBD1. CDR3 size: 15 residues. Trimming at V came to 6 bases and at J to 7 bases, leaving 8 bases not matched to a gene. In germline, CDR1 is LNHDA, CDR2 SQIVND (reference sequence). DNA for the CDR3: TGTGCCAGTAGGGTGGACAGGGCTGAAAATTCACCCCTCCACTTT. This sequence encodes CASRVDRAENSPLHF.

Within the sample, this clonotype is medium-sized (0.01 to 0.1%). V gene TRBV6-5 combines with J gene TRBJ1-6; 9 positions agree with TRBD1. V lost 5 bases to trimming and J lost 7 bases; unmatched junction nucleotides: 18. Germline V gene data show CDR1 as MNHEY and CDR2 as SVGAGI. This CDR3 has 19 amino acids. The CDR3 DNA follows: TGTGCCAGCAGTCCTGGACAGGGGCTGGGATCGGGTCGGAATTCACCCCTCCACTTT. Protein: CASSPGQGLGSGRNSPLHF.

By sample fraction, this clonotype is medium-sized (0.01 to 0.1%). This chain connects TRBV18 to TRBJ1-5; D gene uncertain. Germline V gene data show CDR1 as KGHSH and CDR2 as LQKENI. V dropped 6 bases and J dropped 5 bases, with 11 bases sitting between them. The CDR3 extends over 13 amino acids. CDR3 coding DNA: TGTGCCAGCTCCTCCAACGTAGATCAGCCCCAGCATTTT. This sequence encodes CASSSNVDQPQHF.

The sample holds a few counts of this clonotype. The J gene is TRBJ1-2, the V gene TRBV28, with D unclear. V was trimmed by 1 base and J by 6 bases, leaving 3 bases between them. Germline CDR1 and CDR2: MDHEN and SYDVKM. The CDR3 totals 11 residues. CDR3: CASSLSDGYTF. The CDR3, as DNA: TGTGCCAGCAGTTTATCTGATGGCTACACCTTC.

This clonotype rates as medium-sized (0.01 to 0.1%). This chain joins TRBV5-6 and TRBJ2-7; the D call may be TRBD1 or TRBD2 (6 bases each). V was clipped by 0 bases and J by 2 bases, with 9 bases between them. The CDR3 has 14 residues. Germline-derived CDR1 and CDR2 are SGHDT and YYEEEE. This CDR3 reads CASSLEGEAYEQYF. CDR3 in DNA: TGTGCCAGCAGCTTGGAGGGGGAGGCCTACGAGCAGTACTTC.

This clonotype has more than one count but fewer than ten. The genes are TRBV5-5 and TRBJ1-1; 8 nucleotides match TRBD1. V shed 2 bases, J shed 3 bases, and the junction held 9 bases outside the gene matches. The germline gives CDR1 SGHKS, CDR2 YYEKEE (reference sequence). The CDR3 runs to 16 residues. CDR3 sequence reads: CASSFSVTGVDTEAFF. CDR3 coding DNA: TGTGCCAGCAGCTTCTCCGTGACAGGGGTTGACACTGAAGCTTTCTTT. The full variable domain, its missing parts supplied by reference TRBV5-5 and TRBJ1-1, is DAGVTQSPTHLIKTRGQQVTLRCSPISGHKSVSWYQQVLGQGPQFIFQYYEKEERGRGNFPDRFSARQFPNYSSELNVNALLLGDSALYLCASSFSVTGVDTEAFFGQGTRLTVV.

This clonotype is medium-sized in the sample. One junction end does not reproduce the germline sequence, and a read error may be involved. The chain links TRBV6-5 to TRBJ2-7; no firm D call. Germline V CDR1 and CDR2: MNHEY, SVGAGI. This CDR3 has 11 amino acids. The CDR3 reads CASSYSNEQYF. CDR3 nucleotide sequence: TGTGCCAGCAGTTACTCCAACGAGCAGTACTTC.

By its share, this clonotype is medium-sized. The chain joins TRBV27 to TRBJ2-7; D gene ambiguous. The CDR3 covers 13 residues. CDR1 and CDR2 (germline): MNHEY, SMNVEV (reference sequence). V shed 5 bases and J shed 4 bases, with 12 bases lying between them. DNA of the CDR3: TGTGCCAGCAGTGACGGAAATTCTTACGAGCAGTACTTC. Translated: CASSDGNSYEQYF.

This clonotype was found a few times. The rearrangement joins TRBV28 to TRBJ1-5; 8 bases are a match to TRBD1. CDR1 and CDR2 from the germline V gene are MDHEN and SYDVKM. Trimming took 6 bases from V and 1 from J; bases not matched to a gene: 11. CDR3 size: 17 residues. CDR3 sequence reads: CASRPGTGSRSNQPQHF. Written as DNA, the CDR3 is TGTGCCAGCAGACCCGGGACAGGCAGTCGGAGCAATCAGCCCCAGCATTTT.

Concerning this clonotype itself: The junction departs from germline at one end; a sequencing error may be responsible. V usage is TRBV6-2 or TRBV6-3 and J usage is TRBJ1-2; D is possibly TRBD1 (6 bases). Germline V CDR1 and CDR2: MNHEY, SVGEGT. This CDR3 has 13 amino acids. CDR3 nucleotides: TGTGCCAGCAGTTCGGACAGAAACTATGGCCACACCTTC. It is translated as CASSSDRNYGHTF.